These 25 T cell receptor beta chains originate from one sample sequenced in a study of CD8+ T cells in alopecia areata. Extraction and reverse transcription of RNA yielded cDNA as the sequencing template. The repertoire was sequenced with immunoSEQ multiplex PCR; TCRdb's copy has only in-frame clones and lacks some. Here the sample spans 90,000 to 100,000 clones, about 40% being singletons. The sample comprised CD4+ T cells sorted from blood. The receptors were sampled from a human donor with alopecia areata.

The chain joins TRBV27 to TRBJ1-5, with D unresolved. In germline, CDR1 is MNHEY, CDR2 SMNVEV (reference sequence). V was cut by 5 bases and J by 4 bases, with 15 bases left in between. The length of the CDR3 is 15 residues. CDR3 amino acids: CASSLYRGGNQPQHF. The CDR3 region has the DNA TGTGCCAGCAGTCTCTACCGGGGAGGTAATCAGCCCCAGCATTTT.

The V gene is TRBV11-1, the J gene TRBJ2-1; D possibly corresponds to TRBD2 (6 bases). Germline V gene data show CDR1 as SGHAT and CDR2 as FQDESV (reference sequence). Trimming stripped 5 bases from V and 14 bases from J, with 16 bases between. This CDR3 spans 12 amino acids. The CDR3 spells CASSRGRGGEFF. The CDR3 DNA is TGTGCCAGCAGCCGGGGCCGGGGAGGAGAGTTCTTC.

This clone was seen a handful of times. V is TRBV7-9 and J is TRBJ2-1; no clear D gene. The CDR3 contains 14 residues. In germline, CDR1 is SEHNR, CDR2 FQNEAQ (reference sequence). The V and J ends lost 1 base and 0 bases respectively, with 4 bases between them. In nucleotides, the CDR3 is TGTGCCAGCAGCTTAGAAGGCTCCTACAATGAGCAGTTCTTC. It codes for CASSLEGSYNEQFF.

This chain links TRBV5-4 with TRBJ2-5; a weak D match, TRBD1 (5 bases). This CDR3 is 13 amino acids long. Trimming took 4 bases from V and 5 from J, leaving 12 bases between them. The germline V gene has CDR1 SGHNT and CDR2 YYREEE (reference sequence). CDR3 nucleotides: TGTGCCAGCAGCCAGATACACAGGGAGACCCAGTACTTC. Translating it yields CASSQIHRETQYF. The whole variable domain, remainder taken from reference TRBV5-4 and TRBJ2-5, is ETGVTQSPTHLIKTRGQQVTLRCSSQSGHNTVSWYQQALGQGPQFIFQYYREEENGRGNFPPRFSGLQFPNYSSELNVNALELDDSALYLCASSQIHRETQYFGPGTRLLVL.

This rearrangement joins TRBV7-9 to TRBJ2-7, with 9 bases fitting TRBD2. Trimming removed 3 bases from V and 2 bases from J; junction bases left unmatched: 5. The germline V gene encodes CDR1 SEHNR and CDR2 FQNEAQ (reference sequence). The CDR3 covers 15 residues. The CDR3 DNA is TGTGCCAGCAGCTTTCCGACTAGCGGCACCTACGAGCAGTACTTC. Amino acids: CASSFPTSGTYEQYF.

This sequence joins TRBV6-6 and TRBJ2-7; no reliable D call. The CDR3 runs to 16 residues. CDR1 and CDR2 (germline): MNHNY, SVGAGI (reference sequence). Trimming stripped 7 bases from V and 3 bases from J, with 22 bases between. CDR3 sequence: CASTPEWRNKFYEQYF. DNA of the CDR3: TGTGCCAGCACCCCAGAGTGGCGCAACAAATTCTACGAGCAGTACTTC.

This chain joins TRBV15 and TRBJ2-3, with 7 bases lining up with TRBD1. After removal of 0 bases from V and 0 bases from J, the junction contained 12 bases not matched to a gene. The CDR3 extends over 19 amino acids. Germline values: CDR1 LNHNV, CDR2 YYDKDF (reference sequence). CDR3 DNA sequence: TGTGCCACCAGCAGAGATCGTCACAGGGGAACCCCTAGCACAGATACGCAGTATTTT. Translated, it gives CATSRDRHRGTPSTDTQYF.

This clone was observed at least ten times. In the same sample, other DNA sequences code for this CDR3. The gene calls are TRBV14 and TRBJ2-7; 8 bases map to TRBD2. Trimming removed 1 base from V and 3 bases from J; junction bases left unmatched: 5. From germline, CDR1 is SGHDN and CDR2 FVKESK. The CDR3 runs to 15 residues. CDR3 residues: CASSQVGSGSYEQYF. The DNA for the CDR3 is TGTGCCAGCAGCCAAGTAGGCAGCGGGAGCTACGAGCAGTACTTC.

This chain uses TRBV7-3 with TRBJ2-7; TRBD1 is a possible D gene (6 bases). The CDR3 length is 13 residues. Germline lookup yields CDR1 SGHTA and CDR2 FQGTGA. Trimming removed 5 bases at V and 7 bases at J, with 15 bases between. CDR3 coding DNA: TGTGCCAGCAGCCTTACAGGGTCCCGGGAGCAGTACTTC. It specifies CASSLTGSREQYF.

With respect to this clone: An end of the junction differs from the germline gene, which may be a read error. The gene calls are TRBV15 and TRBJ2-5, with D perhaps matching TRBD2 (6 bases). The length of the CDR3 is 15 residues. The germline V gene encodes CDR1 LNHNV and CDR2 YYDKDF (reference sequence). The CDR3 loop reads CATSRVRTNQETRYF. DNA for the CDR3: TGTGCCACCAGCAGAGTCCGGACTAATCAAGAGACCCGGTACTTC.

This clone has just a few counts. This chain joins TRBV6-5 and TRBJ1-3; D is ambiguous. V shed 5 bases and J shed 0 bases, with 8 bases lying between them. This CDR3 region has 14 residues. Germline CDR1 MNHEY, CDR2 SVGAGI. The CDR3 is CASSAPGSGNTIYF. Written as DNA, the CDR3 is TGTGCCAGCAGTGCCCCGGGCTCTGGAAACACCATATATTTT.

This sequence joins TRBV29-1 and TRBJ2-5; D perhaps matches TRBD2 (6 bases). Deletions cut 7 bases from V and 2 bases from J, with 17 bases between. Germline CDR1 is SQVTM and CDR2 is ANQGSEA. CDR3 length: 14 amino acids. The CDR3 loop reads CSGRLVAEQETQYF. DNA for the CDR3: TGCAGCGGACGACTAGTGGCGGAACAAGAGACCCAGTACTTC.

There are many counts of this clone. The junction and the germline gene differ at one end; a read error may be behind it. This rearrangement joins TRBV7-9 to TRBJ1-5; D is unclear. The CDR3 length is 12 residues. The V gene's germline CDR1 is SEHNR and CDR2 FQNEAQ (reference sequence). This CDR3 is CASSLPNRPQHF. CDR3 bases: TGTGCCAGCAGCTTACCCAATCGGCCCCAGCATTTT.

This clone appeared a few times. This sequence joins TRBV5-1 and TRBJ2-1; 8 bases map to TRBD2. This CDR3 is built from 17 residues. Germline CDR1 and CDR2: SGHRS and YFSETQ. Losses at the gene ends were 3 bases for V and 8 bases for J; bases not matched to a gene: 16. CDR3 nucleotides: TGCGCCAGCAGCTCGAGATTGAGCGGGGGATGGGGCGATGAGCAGTTCTTC. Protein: CASSSRLSGGWGDEQFF.

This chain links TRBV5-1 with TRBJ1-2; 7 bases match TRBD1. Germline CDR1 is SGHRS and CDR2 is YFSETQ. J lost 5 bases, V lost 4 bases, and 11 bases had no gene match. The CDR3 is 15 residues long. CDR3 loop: CASSNSTGTVYGYTF. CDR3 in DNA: TGCGCCAGCAGCAACAGCACCGGGACAGTGTATGGCTACACCTTC.

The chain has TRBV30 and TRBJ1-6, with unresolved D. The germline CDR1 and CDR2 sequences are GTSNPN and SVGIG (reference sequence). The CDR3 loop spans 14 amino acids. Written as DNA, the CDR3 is TGTGCATGCCGGGCCCTCCGCACTAATTCACCCCTCCACTTT. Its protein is CACRALRTNSPLHF.

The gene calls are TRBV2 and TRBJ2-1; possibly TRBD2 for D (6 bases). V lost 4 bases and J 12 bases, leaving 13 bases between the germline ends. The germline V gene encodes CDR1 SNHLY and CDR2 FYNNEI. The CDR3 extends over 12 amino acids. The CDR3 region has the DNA TGTGCCAGCAGTGGGGGACTTTACAGGCAGTTCTTC. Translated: CASSGGLYRQFF.

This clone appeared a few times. The CDR3 region is CASSLGLGETQYF. The CDR3 DNA reads TGTGCCAGCAGCTTGGGACTAGGAGAGACCCAGTACTTC. The chain uses TRBV7-9 and TRBJ2-5, with TRBD2 matching over 8 bases. The CDR3 loop spans 13 amino acids. Germline V gives CDR1 SEHNR, CDR2 FQNEAQ (reference sequence). J lost 4 bases, V lost 3 bases, and 1 base had no gene match.

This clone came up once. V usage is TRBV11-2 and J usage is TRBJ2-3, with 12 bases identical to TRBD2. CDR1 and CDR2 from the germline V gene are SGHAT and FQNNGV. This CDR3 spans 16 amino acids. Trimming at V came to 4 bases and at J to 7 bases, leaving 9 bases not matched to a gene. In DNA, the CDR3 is TGTGCCAGCAGCTCAACGACTAGCGGGGGAATTAATACGCAGTATTTT. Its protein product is CASSSTTSGGINTQYF.

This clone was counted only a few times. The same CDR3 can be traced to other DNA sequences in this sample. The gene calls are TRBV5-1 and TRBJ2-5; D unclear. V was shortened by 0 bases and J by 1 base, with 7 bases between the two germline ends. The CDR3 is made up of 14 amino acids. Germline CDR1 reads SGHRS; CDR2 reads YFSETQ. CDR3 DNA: TGCGCCAGCAGCTTGGTGGCGTCCCAAGAGACCCAGTACTTC. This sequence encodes CASSLVASQETQYF.

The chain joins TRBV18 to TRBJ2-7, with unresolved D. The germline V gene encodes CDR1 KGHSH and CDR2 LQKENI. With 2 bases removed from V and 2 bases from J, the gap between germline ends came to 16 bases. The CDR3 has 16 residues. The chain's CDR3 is CASSPIRTRQTYEQYF. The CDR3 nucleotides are TGTGCCAGCTCACCAATCCGGACCAGGCAAACCTACGAGCAGTACTTC.

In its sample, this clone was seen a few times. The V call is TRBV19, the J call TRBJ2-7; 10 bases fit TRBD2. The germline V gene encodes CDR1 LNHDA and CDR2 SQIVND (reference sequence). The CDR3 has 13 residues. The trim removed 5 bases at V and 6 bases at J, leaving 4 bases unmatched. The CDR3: CASSDTSGIEQYF. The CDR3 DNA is TGTGCCAGTAGTGATACTAGCGGGATCGAGCAGTACTTC. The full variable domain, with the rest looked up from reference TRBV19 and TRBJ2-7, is DGGITQSPKYLFRKEGQNVTLSCEQNLNHDAMYWYRQDPGQGLRLIYYSQIVNDFQKGDIAEGYSVSREKKESFPLTVTSAQKNPTAFYLCASSDTSGIEQYFGPGTRLTVT.

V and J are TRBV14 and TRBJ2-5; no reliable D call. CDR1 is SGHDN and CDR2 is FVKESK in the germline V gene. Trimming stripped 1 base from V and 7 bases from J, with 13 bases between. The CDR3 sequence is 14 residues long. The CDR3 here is CASSQVGSSRTQYF. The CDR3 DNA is TGTGCCAGCAGCCAAGTTGGCAGCAGTCGGACCCAGTACTTC.

The CDR3 DNA is TGTGCCAGCACGTGGACAGGAGGTGGCTACACCTTC. Protein product: CASTWTGGGYTF. The chain links TRBV2 to TRBJ1-2, with 7 bases fitting TRBD1. V was clipped by 7 bases and J by 7 bases; unmatched bases: 6. The germline gives CDR1 SNHLY, CDR2 FYNNEI. The CDR3 runs to 12 residues. Full variable domain (missing parts from reference TRBV2 and TRBJ1-2): EPEVTQTPSHQVTQMGQEVILRCVPISNHLYFYWYRQILGQKVEFLVSFYNNEISEKSEIFDDQFSVERPDGSNFTLKIRSTKLEDSAMYFCASTWTGGGYTFGSGTRLTVV.

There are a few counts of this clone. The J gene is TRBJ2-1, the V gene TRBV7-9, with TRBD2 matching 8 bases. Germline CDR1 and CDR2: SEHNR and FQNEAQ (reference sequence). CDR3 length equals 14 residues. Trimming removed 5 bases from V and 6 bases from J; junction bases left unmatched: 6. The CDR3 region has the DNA TGTGCCAGCAGCGCCACCACTAGCGGCAATGAGCAGTTCTTC. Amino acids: CASSATTSGNEQFF. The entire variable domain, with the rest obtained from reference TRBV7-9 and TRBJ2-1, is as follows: DTGVSQNPRHKITKRGQNVTFRCDPISEHNRLYWYRQTLGQGPEFLTYFQNEAQLEKSRLLSDRFSAERPKGSFSTLEIQRTEQGDSAMYLCASSATTSGNEQFFGPGTRLTVL.